A single count supports the clone carrying this T cell receptor (beta chain). The data derive from a study of blood T cell repertoires in COVID-19. The CDR3 length is 17 residues. The V and J ends lost 1 base and 5 bases respectively, with 20 bases between them. Germline-derived CDR1 and CDR2 are LGHDT and YNNKEL (reference sequence). Clones were sequenced by immunoSEQ multiplex PCR, and TCRdb holds only the in-frame ones, with some missing. The data show roughly 9,200 clones, with roughly 77% seen just once and about 23% held by the top ten. Sequencing was done on a sample of peripheral blood. This chain links TRBV3-1 (or the pseudogene TRBV3-2) with TRBJ2-5; a possible D gene is TRBD1 (7 bases). The sequence was obtained from a man aged 55 to 69 with active COVID-19. The CDR3 DNA reads as TGTGCCAGCAGCCAAGGTATTCAGGGGGGTTCAGCGGAGACCCAGTACTTC. Translation: CASSQGIQGGSAETQYF.